This T cell receptor beta chain originates from a study of blood T cell repertoires in COVID-19. In the study overall: Samples of COVID-19 (acute and convalescent) were obtained from the United States, Italy and Spain.

Authors' methods: By means of reference gene primer amplification, nucleated cell counts were estimated. Profiled with immunoSEQ multiplex PCR; TCRdb holds only in-frame clones, not every one. The V and J calls and clone size are taken from that table; D and trimming were inferred from the DNA. The table shows 90,000 or so clones, with 75% to 90% occurring only once. The specimen sequenced was peripheral blood. This TCR came from a man between 60 and 75 years old with acute or convalescent COVID-19.

The CDR3 region has the DNA TGTGCCAGCAGCTCGGGGGTTGCCGCCCGTGAAGCTTTCTTT. Amino acid sequence: CASSSGVAAREAFF. The chain recombines TRBV6-5 with TRBJ1-1, with a tentative D call TRBD1 (5 bases). Deletions cut 6 bases from V and 7 bases from J, with 18 bases between. The germline CDR1 and CDR2 sequences are MNHEY and SVGAGI. CDR3 size: 14 residues.